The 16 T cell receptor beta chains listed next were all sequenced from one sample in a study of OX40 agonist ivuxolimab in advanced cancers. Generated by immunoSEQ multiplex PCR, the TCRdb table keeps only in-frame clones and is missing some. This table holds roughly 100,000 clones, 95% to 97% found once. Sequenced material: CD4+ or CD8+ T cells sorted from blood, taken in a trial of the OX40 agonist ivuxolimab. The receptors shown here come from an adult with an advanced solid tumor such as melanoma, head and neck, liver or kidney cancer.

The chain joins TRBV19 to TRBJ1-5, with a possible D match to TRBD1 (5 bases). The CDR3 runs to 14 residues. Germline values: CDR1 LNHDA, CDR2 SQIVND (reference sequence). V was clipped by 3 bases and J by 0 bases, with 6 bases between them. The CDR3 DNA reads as TGTGCCAGTAGTATCAGGGTTAGCAATCAGCCCCAGCATTTT. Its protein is CASSIRVSNQPQHF.

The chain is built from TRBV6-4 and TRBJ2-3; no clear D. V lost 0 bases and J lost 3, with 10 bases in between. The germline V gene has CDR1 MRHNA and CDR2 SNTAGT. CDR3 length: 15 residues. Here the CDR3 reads CASSDSSKPTDTQYF. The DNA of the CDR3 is TGTGCCAGCAGTGACTCGAGCAAACCAACAGATACGCAGTATTTT.

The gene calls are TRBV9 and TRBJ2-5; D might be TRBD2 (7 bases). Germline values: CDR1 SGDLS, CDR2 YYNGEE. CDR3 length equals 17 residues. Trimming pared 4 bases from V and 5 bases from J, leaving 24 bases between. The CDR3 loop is CASSTPAGGGALETQYF. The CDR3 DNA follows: TGTGCCAGCAGCACCCCGGCCGGAGGGGGGGCCTTGGAGACCCAGTACTTC.

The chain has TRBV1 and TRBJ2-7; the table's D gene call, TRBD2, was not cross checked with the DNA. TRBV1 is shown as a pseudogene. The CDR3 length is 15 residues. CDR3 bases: TGCACCAGCAGCCAATCGGGACTAGCGGGCCTAGGGCAGTACTTC. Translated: CTSSQSGLAGLGQYF.

The CDR3 spells CASSSGQGGEKLFF. CDR3 in DNA: TGTGCCAGCAGTTCAGGACAGGGGGGAGAAAAACTGTTTTTT. This sequence joins TRBV28 and TRBJ1-4, with 10 bases identical to TRBD1. The germline V gene encodes CDR1 MDHEN and CDR2 SYDVKM. With V trimmed by 4 bases and J by 8 bases, 4 bases remained unmatched. There are 14 residues in the CDR3.

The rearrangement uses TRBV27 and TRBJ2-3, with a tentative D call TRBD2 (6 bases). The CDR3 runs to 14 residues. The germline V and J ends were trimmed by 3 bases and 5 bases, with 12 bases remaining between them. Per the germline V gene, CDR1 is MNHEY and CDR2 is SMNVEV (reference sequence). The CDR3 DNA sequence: TGTGCCAGCAGTTTTAGCGGCTTAGTAGATACGCAGTATTTT. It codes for CASSFSGLVDTQYF.

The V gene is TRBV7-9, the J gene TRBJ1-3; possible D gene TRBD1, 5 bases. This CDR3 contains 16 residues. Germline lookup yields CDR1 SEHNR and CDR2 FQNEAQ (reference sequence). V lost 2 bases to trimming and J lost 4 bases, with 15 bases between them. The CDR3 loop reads CASSLPMGEGGNTIYF. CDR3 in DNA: TGTGCCAGCAGCTTACCGATGGGGGAAGGGGGAAACACCATATATTTT.

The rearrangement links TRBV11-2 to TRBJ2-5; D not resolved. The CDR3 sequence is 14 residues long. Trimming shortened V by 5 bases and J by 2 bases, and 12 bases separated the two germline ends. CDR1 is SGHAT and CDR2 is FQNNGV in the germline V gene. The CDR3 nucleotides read TGTGCCAGCAGCATTAGTCCAAATCAAGAGACCCAGTACTTC. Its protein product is CASSISPNQETQYF.

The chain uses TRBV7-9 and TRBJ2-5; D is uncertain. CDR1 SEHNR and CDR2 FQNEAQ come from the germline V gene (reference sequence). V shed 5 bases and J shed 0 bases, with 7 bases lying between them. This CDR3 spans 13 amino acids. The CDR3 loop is CASSAWDQETQYF. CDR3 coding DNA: TGTGCCAGCAGCGCATGGGACCAAGAGACCCAGTACTTC.

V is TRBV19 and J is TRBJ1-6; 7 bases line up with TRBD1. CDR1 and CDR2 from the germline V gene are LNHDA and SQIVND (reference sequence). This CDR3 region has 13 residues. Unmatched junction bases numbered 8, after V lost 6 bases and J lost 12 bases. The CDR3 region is CASRTGSGLPLHF. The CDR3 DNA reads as TGTGCCAGTAGGACAGGGTCGGGCCTACCCCTCCACTTT.

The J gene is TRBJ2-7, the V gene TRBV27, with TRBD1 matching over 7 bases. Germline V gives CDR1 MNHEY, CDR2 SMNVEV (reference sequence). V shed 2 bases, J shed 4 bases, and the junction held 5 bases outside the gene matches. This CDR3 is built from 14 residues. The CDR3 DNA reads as TGTGCCAGCAGTTTAAGGGGACAGCTTTACGAGCAGTACTTC. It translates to CASSLRGQLYEQYF.

CDR3 sequence reads: CASSGFGGGASTDTQYF. CDR3 DNA: TGTGCCAGCAGCGGATTCGGAGGCGGGGCAAGCACAGATACGCAGTATTTT. The rearrangement joins TRBV9 to TRBJ2-3; D might be TRBD2 (6 bases). V lost 3 bases and J lost 0, with 17 bases in between. CDR1 is SGDLS, CDR2 YYNGEE, per germline. CDR3 length: 17 amino acids. The full variable domain, rest sourced from reference TRBV9 and TRBJ2-3, is DSGVTQTPKHLITATGQRVTLRCSPRSGDLSVYWYQQSLDQGLQFLIQYYNGEERAKGNILERFSAQQFPDLHSELNLSSLELGDSALYFCASSGFGGGASTDTQYFGPGTRLTVL.

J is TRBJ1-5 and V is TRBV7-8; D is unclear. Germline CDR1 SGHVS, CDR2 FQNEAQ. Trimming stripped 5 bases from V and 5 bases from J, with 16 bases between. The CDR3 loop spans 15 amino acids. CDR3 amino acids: CASSANIRRDQPQHF. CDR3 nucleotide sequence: TGTGCCAGCAGCGCTAACATCCGTCGGGATCAGCCCCAGCATTTT.

CDR3 loop: CASSLRGGNEQFF. The CDR3 bases are TGTGCCAGCAGTTTAAGGGGAGGGAATGAGCAGTTCTTC. The chain is built from TRBV28 and TRBJ2-1; 7 bases map to TRBD2. The CDR3 sequence is 13 residues long. The V segment lost 2 bases and the J segment 7 bases; nucleotides outside the gene matches: 2. The germline V gene has CDR1 MDHEN and CDR2 SYDVKM.

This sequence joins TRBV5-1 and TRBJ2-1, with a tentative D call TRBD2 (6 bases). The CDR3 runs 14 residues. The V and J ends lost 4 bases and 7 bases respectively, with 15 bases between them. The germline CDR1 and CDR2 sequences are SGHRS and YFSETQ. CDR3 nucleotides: TGCGCCAGCAGCCCGGGACGACGGGGGAATGAGCAGTTCTTC. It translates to CASSPGRRGNEQFF.

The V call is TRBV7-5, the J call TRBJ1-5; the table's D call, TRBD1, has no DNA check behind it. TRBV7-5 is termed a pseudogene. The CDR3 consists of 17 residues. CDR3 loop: CARSQRQGDYSNQPQHF. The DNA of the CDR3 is TGTGCCAGAAGCCAAAGACAGGGCGATTATAGCAATCAGCCCCAGCATTTT.